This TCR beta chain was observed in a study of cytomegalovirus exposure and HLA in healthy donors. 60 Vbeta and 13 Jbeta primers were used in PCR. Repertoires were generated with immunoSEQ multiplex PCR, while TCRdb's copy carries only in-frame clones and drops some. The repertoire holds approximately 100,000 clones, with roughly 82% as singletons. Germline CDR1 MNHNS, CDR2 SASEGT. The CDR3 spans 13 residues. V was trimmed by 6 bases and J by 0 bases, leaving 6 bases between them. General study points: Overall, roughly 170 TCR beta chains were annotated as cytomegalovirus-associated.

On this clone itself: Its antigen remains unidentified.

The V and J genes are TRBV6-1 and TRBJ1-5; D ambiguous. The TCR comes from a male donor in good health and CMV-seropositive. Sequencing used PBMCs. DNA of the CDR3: TGTGCCAGCAGACTATATAGCAATCAGCCCCAGCATTTT. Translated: CASRLYSNQPQHF.